These 14 T cell receptor beta chains originate from one sample sequenced in a study of cytomegalovirus exposure and HLA in healthy donors. PCR involved 60 Vbeta and 13 Jbeta primers. Profiling relied on immunoSEQ multiplex PCR, and the TCRdb table lists in-frame clones only, not all of them. The sample table includes some 84,000 clones. Input material: PBMCs. The receptors come from a man in his forties or fifties in good health and CMV-seronegative.

J is TRBJ1-6 and V is TRBV30, with D perhaps TRBD1 (5 bases). The CDR3 contains 15 residues. The germline gives CDR1 GTSNPN, CDR2 SVGIG (reference sequence). V was trimmed by 4 bases and J by 6 bases, leaving 16 bases between them. The CDR3 DNA reads TGTGCCTGGACCACAGTAGGGGTCGGTAATTCACCCCTCCACTTT. Translation gives CAWTTVGVGNSPLHF.

The rearrangement joins TRBV6-5 to TRBJ1-1; D ambiguous. This CDR3 has 14 residues. In germline, CDR1 is MNHEY, CDR2 SVGAGI. Trimming cost V 8 bases and J 1 base, with 14 bases left between them. CDR3 loop: CASAKAPGNTEAFF. CDR3 in DNA: TGTGCCAGCGCCAAAGCCCCAGGGAACACTGAAGCTTTCTTT.

The V call is TRBV27, the J call TRBJ1-3; tentatively, D is TRBD1 (5 bases). This CDR3 spans 16 amino acids. V lost 0 bases and J 4 bases, leaving 13 bases between the germline ends. Germline assignment: CDR1 MNHEY and CDR2 SMNVEV (reference sequence). CDR3 sequence: CASSLSGVAGGNTIYF. CDR3 in DNA: TGTGCCAGCAGTTTATCAGGGGTCGCTGGGGGAAACACCATATATTTT.

The chain links TRBV13 to TRBJ1-2; TRBD1 might be the D (6 bases). Germline CDR1 and CDR2: PRHDT and FYEKMQ (reference sequence). This CDR3 contains 14 residues. V lost 5 bases, J lost 0 bases, and 10 bases lay in between. The CDR3 nucleotides are TGTGCCAGCAGCACGGGACAAACTAACTATGGCTACACCTTC. It encodes CASSTGQTNYGYTF.

V gene TRBV7-9 combines with J gene TRBJ1-6; D is possibly TRBD1 (6 bases). Trimming cost V 5 bases and J 5 bases, with 10 bases left between them. The CDR3 consists of 14 residues. Looked up from germline, CDR1 is SEHNR and CDR2 is FQNEAQ (reference sequence). The CDR3 region has the DNA TGTGCCAGCAGCGACGGGGGGCATAATTCACCCCTCCACTTT. This encodes CASSDGGHNSPLHF.

The chain links TRBV5-1 to TRBJ2-1; 14 bases are shared with TRBD2. The CDR3 length is 17 residues. V shed 2 bases, J shed 4 bases, and the junction held 5 bases outside the gene matches. From germline, CDR1 is SGHRS and CDR2 YFSETQ. The chain's CDR3 is CASSFPGLAGAYNEQFF. The DNA for the CDR3 is TGCGCCAGCAGCTTTCCGGGACTAGCGGGGGCTTACAATGAGCAGTTCTTC.

This rearrangement joins TRBV6-5 to TRBJ2-5; a weak D match, TRBD2 (5 bases). Germline values: CDR1 MNHEY, CDR2 SVGAGI. Between the trimmed V and J ends, which lost 2 bases and 5 bases, there was a span of 12 bases. There are 14 residues in the CDR3. The CDR3 DNA is TGTGCCAGCAGTTACATTCCTAGCTCGGAGACCCAGTACTTC. It yields the protein CASSYIPSSETQYF.

V gene TRBV28 combines with J gene TRBJ1-5; D not resolved. CDR3 size: 17 residues. CDR1 is MDHEN, CDR2 SYDVKM, per germline. V lost 3 bases, J lost 0 bases, and 15 bases lay in between. CDR3 sequence: CASSLMVAADSNQPQHF. CDR3 bases: TGTGCCAGCAGTTTGATGGTGGCCGCCGATAGCAATCAGCCCCAGCATTTT.

The chain has TRBV13 and TRBJ2-2, with TRBD1 matching 10 bases. There are 17 residues in the CDR3. CDR1 is PRHDT and CDR2 is FYEKMQ in the germline V gene (reference sequence). The ends lost 5 bases at V and 0 bases at J; junction bases unmatched: 6. In DNA form, the CDR3 reads TGTGCCAGCAGCCCGGAAGACAGGGGGCCGAACACCGGGGAGCTGTTTTTT. Amino acid sequence: CASSPEDRGPNTGELFF.

In regard to this clone: Other DNA sequences in the same sample also yield this CDR3. This chain connects TRBV7-2 to TRBJ1-6; the D is unclear. Germline CDR1 reads SGHTA; CDR2 reads FQGNSA. The CDR3 has 14 amino acids. V was clipped by 2 bases and J by 4 bases, with 6 bases between them. The CDR3 loop reads CASSLPRYNSPLHF. The CDR3 region has the DNA TGTGCCAGCAGCTTACCCAGGTATAATTCACCCCTCCACTTT.

V is TRBV5-1 and J is TRBJ2-1; 13 bases fit TRBD2. The CDR3 sequence is 17 residues long. Trimming at V came to 6 bases and at J to 5 bases, leaving 11 bases not matched to a gene. From germline, CDR1 is SGHRS and CDR2 YFSETQ. The CDR3 loop reads CASTELTTSGGNNEQFF. CDR3 nucleotide sequence: TGCGCCAGCACCGAACTAACGACTAGCGGGGGGAACAATGAGCAGTTCTTC. Drawing the rest from reference TRBV5-1 and TRBJ2-1, the complete variable domain is KAGVTQTPRYLIKTRGQQVTLSCSPISGHRSVSWYQQTPGQGLQFLFEYFSETQRNKGNFPGRFSGRQFSNSRSEMNVSTLELGDSALYLCASTELTTSGGNNEQFFGPGTRLTVL.

J is TRBJ1-5 and V is TRBV19; D remains unclear. Germline V lookup: CDR1 LNHDA, CDR2 SQIVND (reference sequence). V was clipped by 3 bases and J by 5 bases, with 8 bases between them. The CDR3 has 13 residues. CDR3 DNA sequence: TGTGCCAGTAGTATCAACAGAGATCAGCCCCAGCATTTT. This sequence encodes CASSINRDQPQHF. Drawing the rest from reference TRBV19 and TRBJ1-5, the complete variable domain is DGGITQSPKYLFRKEGQNVTLSCEQNLNHDAMYWYRQDPGQGLRLIYYSQIVNDFQKGDIAEGYSVSREKKESFPLTVTSAQKNPTAFYLCASSINRDQPQHFGDGTRLSIL.

The rearrangement links TRBV14 to TRBJ2-5; D is undetermined. CDR1 SGHDN and CDR2 FVKESK come from the germline V gene. CDR3 length: 13 amino acids. V was shortened by 4 bases and J by 5 bases, with 11 bases between the two germline ends. CDR3 sequence reads: CASSPRVQETQYF. The DNA of the CDR3 is TGTGCCAGCAGCCCCCGGGTCCAGGAGACCCAGTACTTC.

The V and J genes are TRBV9 and TRBJ1-2; possibly TRBD1 for D (6 bases). Trimming stripped 4 bases from V and 2 bases from J, with 9 bases between. This CDR3 contains 13 residues. Germline V lookup: CDR1 SGDLS, CDR2 YYNGEE. CDR3 in amino acids: CASSLDRNYGYTF. The CDR3 DNA reads TGTGCCAGCAGCCTAGACAGGAACTATGGCTACACCTTC.